Sequencing of this T cell receptor beta chain was carried out in a study of shared clonotypes between healthy human individuals. Regarding the study as a whole: Among donors, clonotype sharing was expected to be affected by sequencing depth. Between a few donors, naive CD4 clonotypes were shared at a level of roughly 5.5%. Tissue TCR repertoires likely differ from these blood-only repertoires.

A note on this clone: The antigen remains unidentified.

CDR1 is MGHDK, CDR2 SYGVNS, per germline. V lost 8 bases and J lost 6; bases outside the gene matches: 6. The length of the CDR3 is 12 residues. Sequencing was at deep level. The assay was immunoSEQ multiplex PCR, and TCRdb's table has in-frame clones only and misses some. In the table there are about 1 million clones, about 77% of which are singletons. Sequenced material: memory CD4+ T cells sorted from blood. Subset here: CD45RA-negative fraction. This sequence originates from a man younger than 35 in good health. The V gene is TRBV25-1, the J gene TRBJ2-7, with 8 bases lining up with TRBD1. In DNA form, the CDR3 reads TGTGCCAGCGTTGGGACAGGCAGCGAGCAGTACTTC. Encoded protein: CASVGTGSEQYF.